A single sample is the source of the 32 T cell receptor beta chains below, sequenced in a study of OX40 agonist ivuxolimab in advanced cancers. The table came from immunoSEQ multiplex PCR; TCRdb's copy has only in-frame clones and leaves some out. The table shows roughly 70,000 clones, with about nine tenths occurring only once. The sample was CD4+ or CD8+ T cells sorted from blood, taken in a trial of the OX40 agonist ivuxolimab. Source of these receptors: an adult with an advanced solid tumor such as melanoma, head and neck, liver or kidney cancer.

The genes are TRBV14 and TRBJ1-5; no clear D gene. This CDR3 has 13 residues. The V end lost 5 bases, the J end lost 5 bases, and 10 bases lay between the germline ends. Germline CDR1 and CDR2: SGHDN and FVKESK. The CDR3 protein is CASSKSRDQPQHF. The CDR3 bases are TGTGCCAGCAGCAAGTCTCGAGATCAGCCCCAGCATTTT.

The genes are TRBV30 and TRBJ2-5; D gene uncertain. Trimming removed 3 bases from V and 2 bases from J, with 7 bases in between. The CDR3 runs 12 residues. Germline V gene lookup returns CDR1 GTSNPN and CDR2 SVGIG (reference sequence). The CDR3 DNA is TGTGCCTGGAGCCTGCTTCAAGAGACCCAGTACTTC. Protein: CAWSLLQETQYF.

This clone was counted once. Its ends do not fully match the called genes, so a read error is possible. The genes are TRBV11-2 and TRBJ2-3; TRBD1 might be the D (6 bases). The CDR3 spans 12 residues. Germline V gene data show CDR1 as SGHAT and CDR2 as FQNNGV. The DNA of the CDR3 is TGTGCCAGCAGCTCGACAGGACCACGAGACCATTTT. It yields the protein CASSSTGPRDHF.

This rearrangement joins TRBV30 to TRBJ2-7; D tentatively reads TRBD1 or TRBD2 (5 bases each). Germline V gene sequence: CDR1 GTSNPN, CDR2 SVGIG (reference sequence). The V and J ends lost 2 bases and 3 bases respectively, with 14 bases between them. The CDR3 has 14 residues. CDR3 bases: TGTGCCTGGAGTCGAGGGGCTAAGGGCTACGAGCAGTACTTC. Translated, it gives CAWSRGAKGYEQYF.

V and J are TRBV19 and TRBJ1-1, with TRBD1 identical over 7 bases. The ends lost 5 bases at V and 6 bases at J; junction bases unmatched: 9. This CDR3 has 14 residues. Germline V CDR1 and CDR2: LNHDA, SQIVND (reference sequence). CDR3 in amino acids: CASSVTGRGSEAFF. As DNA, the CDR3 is TGTGCCAGTAGTGTGACAGGGAGAGGGTCTGAAGCTTTCTTT.

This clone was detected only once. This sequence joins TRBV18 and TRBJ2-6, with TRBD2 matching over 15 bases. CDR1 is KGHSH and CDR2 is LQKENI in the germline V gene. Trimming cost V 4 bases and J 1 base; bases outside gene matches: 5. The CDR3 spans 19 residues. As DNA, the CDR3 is TGTGCCAGCTCACTTGTGGGACTAGCGGGAGGATCTGGGGCCAACGTCCTGACTTTC. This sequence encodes CASSLVGLAGGSGANVLTF. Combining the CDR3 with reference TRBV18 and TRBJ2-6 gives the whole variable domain NAGVMQNPRHLVRRRGQEARLRCSPMKGHSHVYWYRQLPEEGLKFMVYLQKENIIDESGMPKERFSAEFPKEGPSILRIQQVVRGDSAAYFCASSLVGLAGGSGANVLTFGAGSRLTVL.

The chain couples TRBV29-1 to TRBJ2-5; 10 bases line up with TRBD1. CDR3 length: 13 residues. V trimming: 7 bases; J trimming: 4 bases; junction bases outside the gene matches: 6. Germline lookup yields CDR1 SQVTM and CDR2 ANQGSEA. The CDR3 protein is CSAAGQGTETQYF. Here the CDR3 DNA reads TGCAGCGCGGCGGGACAGGGGACAGAGACCCAGTACTTC.

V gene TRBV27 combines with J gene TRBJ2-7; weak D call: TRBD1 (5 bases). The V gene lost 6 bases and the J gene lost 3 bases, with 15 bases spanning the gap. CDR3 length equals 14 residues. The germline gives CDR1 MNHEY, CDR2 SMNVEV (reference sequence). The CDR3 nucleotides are TGTGCCAGCAGGAGAACGGACACCAACTACGAGCAGTACTTC. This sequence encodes CASRRTDTNYEQYF.

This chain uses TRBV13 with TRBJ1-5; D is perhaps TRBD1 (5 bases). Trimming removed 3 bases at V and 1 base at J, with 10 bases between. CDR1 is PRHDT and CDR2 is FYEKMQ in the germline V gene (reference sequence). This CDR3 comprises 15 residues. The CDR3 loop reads CASSFVGASNQPQHF. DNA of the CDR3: TGTGCCAGCAGCTTCGTAGGGGCGAGCAATCAGCCCCAGCATTTT.

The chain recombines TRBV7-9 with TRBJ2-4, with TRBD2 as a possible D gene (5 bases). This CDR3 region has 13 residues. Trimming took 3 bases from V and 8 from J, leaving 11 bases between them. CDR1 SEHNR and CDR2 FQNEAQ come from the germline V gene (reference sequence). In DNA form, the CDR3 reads TGTGCCAGCAGCTTCGAGGGTTCACACATTCAGTACTTC. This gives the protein CASSFEGSHIQYF.

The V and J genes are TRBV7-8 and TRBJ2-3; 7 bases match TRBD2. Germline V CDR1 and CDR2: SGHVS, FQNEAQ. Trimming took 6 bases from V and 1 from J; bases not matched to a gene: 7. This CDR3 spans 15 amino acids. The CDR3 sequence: CASSPAGHRTDTQYF. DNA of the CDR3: TGTGCCAGCAGTCCAGCGGGGCACCGCACAGATACGCAGTATTTT.

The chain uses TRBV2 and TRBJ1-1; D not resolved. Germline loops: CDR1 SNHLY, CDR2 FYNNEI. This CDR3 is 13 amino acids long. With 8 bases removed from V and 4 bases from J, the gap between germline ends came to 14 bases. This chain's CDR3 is CASVPSSLTEAFF. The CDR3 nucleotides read TGTGCCAGCGTGCCGTCCTCACTCACTGAAGCTTTCTTT.

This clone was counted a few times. The CDR3 loop is CASSTESQGYTEAFF. CDR3 nucleotide sequence: TGTGCCAGCTCAACCGAATCTCAGGGGTACACTGAAGCTTTCTTT. The J gene is TRBJ1-1, the V gene TRBV18; maybe TRBD1 (6 bases). The CDR3 spans 15 residues. The germline CDR1 and CDR2 sequences are KGHSH and LQKENI. Trimming pared 5 bases from V and 3 bases from J, leaving 16 bases between.

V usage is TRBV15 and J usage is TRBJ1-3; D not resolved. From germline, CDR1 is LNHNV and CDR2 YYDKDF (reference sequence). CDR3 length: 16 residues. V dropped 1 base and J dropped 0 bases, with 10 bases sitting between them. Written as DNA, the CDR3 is TGTGCCACCAGCAGAGTGACGGGCTCCTCTGGAAACACCATATATTTT. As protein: CATSRVTGSSGNTIYF.

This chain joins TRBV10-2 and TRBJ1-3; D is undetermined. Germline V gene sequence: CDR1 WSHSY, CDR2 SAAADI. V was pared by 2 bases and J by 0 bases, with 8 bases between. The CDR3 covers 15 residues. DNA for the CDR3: TGCGCCAGCAGTGAGAGGAGAGTCTCTGGAAACACCATATATTTT. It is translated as CASSERRVSGNTIYF.

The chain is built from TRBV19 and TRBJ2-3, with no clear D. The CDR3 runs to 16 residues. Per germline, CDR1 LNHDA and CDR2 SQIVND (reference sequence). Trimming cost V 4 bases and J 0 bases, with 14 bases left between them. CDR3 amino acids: CASSRYGLSSTDTQYF. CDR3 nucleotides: TGTGCCAGTAGTAGATATGGGCTTTCTAGCACAGATACGCAGTATTTT.

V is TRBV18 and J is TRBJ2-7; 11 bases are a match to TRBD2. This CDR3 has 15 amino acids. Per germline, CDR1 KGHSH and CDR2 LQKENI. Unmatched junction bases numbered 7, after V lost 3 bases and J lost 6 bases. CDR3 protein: CASSPTSGATGEQYF. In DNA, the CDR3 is TGTGCCAGCTCACCGACTAGCGGGGCCACGGGCGAGCAGTACTTC.

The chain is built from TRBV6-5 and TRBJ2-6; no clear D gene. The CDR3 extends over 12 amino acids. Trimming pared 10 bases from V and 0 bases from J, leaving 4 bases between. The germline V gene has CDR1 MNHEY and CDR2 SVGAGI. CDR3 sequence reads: CATGSGANVLTF. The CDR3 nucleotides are TGTGCCACCGGCTCTGGGGCCAACGTCCTGACTTTC.

Here the CDR3 DNA reads TGCGCCAGCAGCCTGGACGGACAGGTGAATTCACCCCTCCACTTT. This gives the protein CASSLDGQVNSPLHF. The gene calls are TRBV5-1 and TRBJ1-6; 7 positions agree with TRBD1. CDR3 length: 15 amino acids. The germline gives CDR1 SGHRS, CDR2 YFSETQ. The ends lost 4 bases at V and 7 bases at J; junction bases unmatched: 8.

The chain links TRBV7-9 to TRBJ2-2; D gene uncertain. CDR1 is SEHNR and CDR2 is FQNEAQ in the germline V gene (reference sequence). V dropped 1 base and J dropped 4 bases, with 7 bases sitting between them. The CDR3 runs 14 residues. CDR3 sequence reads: CASSLESSTGELFF. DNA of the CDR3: TGTGCCAGCAGCTTAGAATCTAGCACCGGGGAGCTGTTTTTT.

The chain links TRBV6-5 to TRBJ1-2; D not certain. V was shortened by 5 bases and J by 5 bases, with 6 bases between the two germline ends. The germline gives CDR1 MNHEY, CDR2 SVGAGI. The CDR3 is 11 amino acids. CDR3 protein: CASSVGYGYTF. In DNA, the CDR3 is TGTGCCAGCAGTGTCGGTTATGGCTACACCTTC.

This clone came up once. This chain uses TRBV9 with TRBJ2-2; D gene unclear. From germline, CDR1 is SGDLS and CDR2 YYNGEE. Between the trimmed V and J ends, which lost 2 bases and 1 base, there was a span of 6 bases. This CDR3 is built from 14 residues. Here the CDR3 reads CASSVAGNTGELFF. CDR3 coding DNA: TGTGCCAGCAGCGTTGCAGGGAACACCGGGGAGCTGTTTTTT.

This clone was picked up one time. This CDR3 is CASSLRGQAYNTEAFF. The CDR3 bases are TGTGCCAGCAGCCTAAGGGGACAGGCATATAACACTGAAGCTTTCTTT. This sequence joins TRBV7-8 and TRBJ1-1, with 8 bases that match TRBD1. Germline V gene data show CDR1 as SGHVS and CDR2 as FQNEAQ. V gave up 5 bases and J gave up 2 bases; unmatched junction bases: 10. This CDR3 contains 16 residues.

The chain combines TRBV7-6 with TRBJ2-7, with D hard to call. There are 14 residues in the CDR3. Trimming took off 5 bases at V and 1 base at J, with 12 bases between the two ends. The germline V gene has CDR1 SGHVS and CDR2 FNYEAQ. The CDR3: CASSPSRASYEQYF. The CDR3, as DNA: TGTGCCAGCAGCCCTTCAAGGGCATCCTACGAGCAGTACTTC.

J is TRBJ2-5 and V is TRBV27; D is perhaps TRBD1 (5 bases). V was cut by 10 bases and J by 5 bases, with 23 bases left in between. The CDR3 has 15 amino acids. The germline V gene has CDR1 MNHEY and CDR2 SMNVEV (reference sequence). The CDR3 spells CATRRVGQGTETQYF. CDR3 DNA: TGTGCCACCCGCCGGGTAGGGCAGGGTACCGAGACCCAGTACTTC.

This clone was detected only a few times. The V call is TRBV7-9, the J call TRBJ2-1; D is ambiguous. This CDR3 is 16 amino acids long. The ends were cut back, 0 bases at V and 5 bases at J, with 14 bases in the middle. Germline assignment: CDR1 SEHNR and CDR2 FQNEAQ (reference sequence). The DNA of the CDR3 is TGTGCCAGCAGCTTAGCGATGGCGACGTTTGACAATGAGCAGTTCTTC. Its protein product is CASSLAMATFDNEQFF. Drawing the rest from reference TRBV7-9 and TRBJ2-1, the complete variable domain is DTGVSQNPRHKITKRGQNVTFRCDPISEHNRLYWYRQTLGQGPEFLTYFQNEAQLEKSRLLSDRFSAERPKGSFSTLEIQRTEQGDSAMYLCASSLAMATFDNEQFFGPGTRLTVL.

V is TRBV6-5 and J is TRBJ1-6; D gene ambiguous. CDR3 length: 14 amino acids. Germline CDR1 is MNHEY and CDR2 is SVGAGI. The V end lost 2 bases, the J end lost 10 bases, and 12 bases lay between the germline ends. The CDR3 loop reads CASSYAPFQSPLHF. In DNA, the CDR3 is TGTGCCAGCAGTTACGCCCCCTTTCAATCACCCCTCCACTTT.

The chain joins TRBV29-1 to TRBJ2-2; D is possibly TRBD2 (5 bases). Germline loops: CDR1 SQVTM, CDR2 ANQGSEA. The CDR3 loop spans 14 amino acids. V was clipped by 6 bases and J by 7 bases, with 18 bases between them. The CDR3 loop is CSVDVTGFGGELFF. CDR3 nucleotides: TGCAGCGTGGACGTGACGGGATTTGGCGGGGAGCTGTTTTTT.

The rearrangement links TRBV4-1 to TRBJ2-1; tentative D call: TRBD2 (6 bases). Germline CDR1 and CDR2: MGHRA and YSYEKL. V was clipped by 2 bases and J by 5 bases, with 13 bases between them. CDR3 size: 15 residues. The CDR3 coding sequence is TGCGCCAGCAGCCAACTGGGACTTCCGAACAATGAGCAGTTCTTC. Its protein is CASSQLGLPNNEQFF.

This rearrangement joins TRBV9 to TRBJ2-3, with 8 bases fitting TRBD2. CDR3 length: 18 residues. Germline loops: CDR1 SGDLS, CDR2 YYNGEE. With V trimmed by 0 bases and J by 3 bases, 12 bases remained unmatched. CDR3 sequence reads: CASSVGSYPRGGTDTQYF. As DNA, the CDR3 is TGTGCCAGCAGCGTAGGTAGCTACCCCCGGGGGGGGACAGATACGCAGTATTTT.

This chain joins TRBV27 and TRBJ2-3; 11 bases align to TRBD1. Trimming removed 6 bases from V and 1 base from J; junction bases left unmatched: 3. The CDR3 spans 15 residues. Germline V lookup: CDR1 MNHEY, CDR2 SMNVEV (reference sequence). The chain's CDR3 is CASRGQGAGTDTQYF. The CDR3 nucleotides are TGTGCCAGCAGAGGACAGGGGGCGGGCACAGATACGCAGTATTTT.

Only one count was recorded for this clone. The CDR3, as DNA: TGTGCCTGGATAGAGGACGGCACTGAAGCTTTCTTT. Its protein product is CAWIEDGTEAFF. The rearrangement uses TRBV30 and TRBJ1-1; D not resolved. Trimming pared 4 bases from V and 4 bases from J, leaving 10 bases between. Per germline, CDR1 GTSNPN and CDR2 SVGIG (reference sequence). This CDR3 has 12 amino acids.